Shown below are 20 T cell receptor beta chains from a single sample sequenced in a study of blood T cell repertoires in COVID-19. Libraries were prepared by immunoSEQ multiplex PCR; TCRdb keeps only in-frame clonotypes and omits some of them. The sample carries about 300,000 clones, around 90% recorded once. Sequenced input: PBMCs or T cells enriched from blood (not recorded which). The receptors shown here come from a man aged 55-75 years who had recovered from COVID-19.

The gene calls are TRBV9 and TRBJ2-3, with 8 nucleotides matching TRBD2. The CDR3 sequence is 18 residues long. V lost 4 bases and J lost 2; bases outside the gene matches: 15. CDR1 and CDR2 (germline): SGDLS, YYNGEE. In DNA, the CDR3 is TGTGCCAGCAGCCAAGCCCCCCATAGTAGCGGGGTCACAGATACGCAGTATTTT. Its protein is CASSQAPHSSGVTDTQYF.

The chain joins TRBV28 to TRBJ1-2; TRBD1 matches 8 bases. Germline-derived CDR1 and CDR2 are MDHEN and SYDVKM. The CDR3 is made up of 14 amino acids. Trimming removed 8 bases from V and 5 bases from J; junction bases left unmatched: 10. This chain's CDR3 is CASDRQGRGYGYTF. The CDR3 region has the DNA TGTGCCAGCGACCGACAGGGGAGAGGATATGGCTACACCTTC.

The rearrangement joins TRBV5-6 to TRBJ2-1; 9 bases line up with TRBD2. The CDR3 length is 19 residues. V lost 3 bases, J lost 2 bases, and 15 bases stayed unmatched. Germline CDR1 SGHDT, CDR2 YYEEEE. CDR3 bases: TGTGCCAGCAGCTCAAGGGGACTAGCTGGGGGGTTGACCTACAATGAGCAGTTCTTC. Translating gives CASSSRGLAGGLTYNEQFF.

The chain links TRBV19 to TRBJ2-4, with 9 bases identical to TRBD1. CDR1 is LNHDA and CDR2 is SQIVND in the germline V gene (reference sequence). Trimming cost V 3 bases and J 4 bases; bases outside gene matches: 7. The CDR3 has 16 residues. DNA of the CDR3: TGTGCCAGTAGTATTTCGGTACAGGGGGCGAAAAACATTCAGTACTTC. Translated, it gives CASSISVQGAKNIQYF.

The rearrangement joins TRBV9 to TRBJ1-4; D gene uncertain. CDR3 length equals 15 residues. Germline CDR1 and CDR2: SGDLS and YYNGEE. With 1 base removed from V and 7 bases from J, the gap between germline ends came to 14 bases. CDR3 coding DNA: TGTGCCAGCAGCGTAATCGGAGAACGGGGTGAAAAACTGTTTTTT. This gives the protein CASSVIGERGEKLFF.

This clone turned up a few times. The chain joins TRBV7-3 to TRBJ2-5, with 7 bases lining up with TRBD2. There are 17 residues in the CDR3. Germline trimming cut 5 bases from V and 1 base from J; bases unmatched to any gene: 13. Germline CDR1 reads SGHTA; CDR2 reads FQGTGA. The CDR3: CASSPGGASGLQETQYF. The CDR3 nucleotides are TGTGCCAGCAGCCCTGGCGGGGCTAGCGGTCTCCAAGAGACCCAGTACTTC.

The chain joins TRBV5-6 to TRBJ2-2; 7 bases agree with TRBD1. Germline lookup yields CDR1 SGHDT and CDR2 YYEEEE. This CDR3 spans 14 amino acids. The V segment lost 3 bases and the J segment 6 bases; nucleotides outside the gene matches: 5. For the CDR3, the DNA is TGTGCCAGCAGCTCCCTTCAGGGGGCCGGGGAGCTGTTTTTT. Encoded protein: CASSSLQGAGELFF.

The chain recombines TRBV18 with TRBJ1-1, with a tentative D call TRBD1 (6 bases). The ends were cut back, 3 bases at V and 1 base at J, with 9 bases in the middle. The germline V gene encodes CDR1 KGHSH and CDR2 LQKENI. The length of the CDR3 is 14 residues. In DNA form, the CDR3 reads TGTGCCAGCTCACCGGGACACCAGAACACTGAAGCTTTCTTT. Translating it yields CASSPGHQNTEAFF.

The chain has TRBV19 and TRBJ1-5; D is unclear. The CDR3 totals 15 residues. Germline V gene sequence: CDR1 LNHDA, CDR2 SQIVND (reference sequence). Trimming removed 3 bases from V and 7 bases from J, with 16 bases in between. The DNA for the CDR3 is TGTGCCAGTAGTATCCCAAACAGTGTCAGCCAGCCCCAGCATTTT. Amino acids: CASSIPNSVSQPQHF. Together with reference TRBV19 and TRBJ1-5, the CDR3 gives the full variable domain: DGGITQSPKYLFRKEGQNVTLSCEQNLNHDAMYWYRQDPGQGLRLIYYSQIVNDFQKGDIAEGYSVSREKKESFPLTVTSAQKNPTAFYLCASSIPNSVSQPQHFGDGTRLSIL.

This clone appeared once. This chain uses TRBV19 with TRBJ2-1; a possible D gene is TRBD2 (6 bases). CDR1 and CDR2 (germline): LNHDA, SQIVND (reference sequence). The length of the CDR3 is 14 residues. V lost 1 base, J lost 4 bases, and 8 bases lay in between. CDR3 loop: CASSIAGAYNEQFF. CDR3 DNA sequence: TGTGCCAGTAGTATAGCGGGAGCGTACAATGAGCAGTTCTTC.

This chain's CDR3 is CASSGNTDNEQFF. DNA of the CDR3: TGTGCCAGCAGCGGTAATACGGACAATGAGCAGTTCTTC. The chain uses TRBV12-3 or TRBV12-4 and TRBJ2-1, with D unresolved. Deletions cut 6 bases from V and 5 bases from J, with 11 bases between. The CDR3 extends over 13 amino acids.

The rearrangement joins TRBV7-2 to TRBJ1-2; weak D call: TRBD1 (6 bases). V shed 2 bases and J shed 4 bases, with 8 bases lying between them. The CDR3 runs 13 residues. Germline CDR1 is SGHTA and CDR2 is FQGNSA. The CDR3 DNA reads TGTGCCAGCAGCTTAAACAGGGTCTATGGCTACACCTTC. As protein: CASSLNRVYGYTF.

The V and J genes are TRBV10-2 and TRBJ2-1; TRBD1 might be the D (6 bases). The germline V and J ends were trimmed by 2 bases and 5 bases, with 10 bases remaining between them. There are 14 residues in the CDR3. From germline, CDR1 is WSHSY and CDR2 SAAADI. CDR3 nucleotides: TGCGCCAGCAGTGAGCCCAGGGGAAACAATGAGCAGTTCTTC. Its protein is CASSEPRGNNEQFF.

The chain combines TRBV21-1 with TRBJ1-6. TRBV21-1 is termed a pseudogene. The CDR3 contains 22 residues. The CDR3 region is CASSPHSEDRRDHYPSNSPLHF. CDR3 coding DNA: TGTGCCAGCAGCCCCCATAGTGAGGACCGGCGGGACCATTACCCCTCTAATTCACCCCTCCACTTT.

The J gene is TRBJ1-2, the V gene TRBV28; 7 nucleotides align to TRBD1. Trimming took 5 bases from V and 6 from J; bases not matched to a gene: 6. The CDR3 runs to 13 residues. CDR1 and CDR2 from the germline V gene are MDHEN and SYDVKM. CDR3: CASSLDRENGYTF. CDR3 nucleotide sequence: TGTGCCAGCAGTCTCGACAGGGAAAATGGCTACACCTTC.

J is TRBJ1-3 and V is TRBV7-6; D is uncertain. Trimming removed 4 bases from V and 0 bases from J, with 7 bases in between. Germline-derived CDR1 and CDR2 are SGHVS and FNYEAQ. This CDR3 comprises 14 residues. CDR3 sequence: CASSYRDSGNTIYF. The CDR3, as DNA: TGTGCCAGCAGCTACAGAGACTCTGGAAACACCATATATTTT.

The CDR3 region is CASSEREGWENEQYF. Here the CDR3 DNA reads TGCGCCAGCAGTGAGCGGGAGGGCTGGGAAAACGAGCAGTACTTC. The chain uses TRBV10-1 and TRBJ2-7; the match to TRBD2 covers 8 bases. Per germline, CDR1 WNHNN and CDR2 SYGVQD (reference sequence). Trimming cost V 2 bases and J 5 bases; bases outside gene matches: 8. The CDR3 extends over 15 amino acids.

This sequence joins TRBV6-5 and TRBJ1-2; 7 positions agree with TRBD1. Germline V gene lookup returns CDR1 MNHEY and CDR2 SVGAGI. The CDR3 totals 14 residues. The V segment lost 8 bases and the J segment 1 base; nucleotides outside the gene matches: 7. CDR3 sequence reads: CASLRDRVNYGYTF. Here the CDR3 DNA reads TGTGCCAGCCTTCGGGACAGAGTTAACTATGGCTACACCTTC.

The chain couples TRBV11-2 to TRBJ1-4; 8 bases are a match to TRBD1. This CDR3 region has 15 residues. V dropped 3 bases and J dropped 4; count of bases not matched to a gene: 4. The germline V gene has CDR1 SGHAT and CDR2 FQNNGV. CDR3 bases: TGTGCCAGCAGCTTGCAGGGGGCCGGTAATGAAAAACTGTTTTTT. This codes for CASSLQGAGNEKLFF.

This clone was seen just once. The rearrangement joins TRBV6-5 to TRBJ2-4, with D maybe TRBD1 (5 bases). Deletions cut 6 bases from V and 0 bases from J, with 9 bases between. The germline V gene has CDR1 MNHEY and CDR2 SVGAGI. The CDR3 has 14 residues. CDR3 sequence reads: CASRTALAKNIQYF. CDR3 nucleotides: TGTGCCAGCAGGACAGCACTAGCCAAAAACATTCAGTACTTC.